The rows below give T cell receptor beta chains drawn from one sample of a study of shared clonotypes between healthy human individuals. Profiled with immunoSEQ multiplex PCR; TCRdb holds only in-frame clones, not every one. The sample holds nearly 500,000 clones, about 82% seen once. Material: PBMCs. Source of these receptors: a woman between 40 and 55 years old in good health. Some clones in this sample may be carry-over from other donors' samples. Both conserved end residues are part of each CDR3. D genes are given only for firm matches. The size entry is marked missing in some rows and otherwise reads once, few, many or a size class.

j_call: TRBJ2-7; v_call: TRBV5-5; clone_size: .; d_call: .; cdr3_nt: TGTGCCAGCAGCCGGCCAGGGCTGCGCGAGCAGTACTTC; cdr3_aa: CASSRPGLREQYF
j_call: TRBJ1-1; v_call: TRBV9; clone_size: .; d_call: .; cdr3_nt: TGTGCCAGCAGCGTATCCTTGGGCACTGAAGCTTTCTTT; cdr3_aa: CASSVSLGTEAFF
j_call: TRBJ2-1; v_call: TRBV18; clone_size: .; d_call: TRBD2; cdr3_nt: TGTGCCAGCTCACCAGGGGCTAGCGGGAACAATGAGCAGTTCTTC; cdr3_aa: CASSPGASGNNEQFF
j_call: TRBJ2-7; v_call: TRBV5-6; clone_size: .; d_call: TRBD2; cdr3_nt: TGTGCCAGCAGCCCCATGGGAGCGGGAGGTCCCAGCTCCTACGAGCAGTACTTC; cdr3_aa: CASSPMGAGGPSSYEQYF
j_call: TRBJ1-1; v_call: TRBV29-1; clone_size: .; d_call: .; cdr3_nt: TGCAGCGTTGAAGAGTCTAGGTACACTGAAGCTTTCTTT; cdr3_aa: CSVEESRYTEAFF
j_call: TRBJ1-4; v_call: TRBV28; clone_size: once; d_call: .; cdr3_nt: TGTGCCAGCAGTCCGGGAACTAATGAAAAACTGTTTTTT; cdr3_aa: CASSPGTNEKLFF
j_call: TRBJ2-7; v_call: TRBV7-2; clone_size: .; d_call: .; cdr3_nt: TGTGCCAGCAGCTTACGAACTACGTACGAGCAGTACTTC; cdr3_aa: CASSLRTTYEQYF
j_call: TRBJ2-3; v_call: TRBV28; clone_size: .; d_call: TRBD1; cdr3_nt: TGTGCCAGCAGTTCTGGACAGGGACGCACAGATACGCAGTATTTT; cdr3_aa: CASSSGQGRTDTQYF
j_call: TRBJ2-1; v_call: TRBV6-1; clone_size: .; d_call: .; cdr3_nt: TGTGCCAGCAGCCCAGGTTCCTACAATGAGCAGTTCTTC; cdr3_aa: CASSPGSYNEQFF
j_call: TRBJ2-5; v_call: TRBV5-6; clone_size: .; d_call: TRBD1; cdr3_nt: TGTGCCAGCAGCTTGGCCGGGACAGGAGAGACCCAGTACTTC; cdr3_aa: CASSLAGTGETQYF
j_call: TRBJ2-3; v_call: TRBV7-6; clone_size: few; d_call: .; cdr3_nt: TGTGCCAGCAGCTTAGCGGGAGGCACAGATACGCAGTATTTT; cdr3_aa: CASSLAGGTDTQYF
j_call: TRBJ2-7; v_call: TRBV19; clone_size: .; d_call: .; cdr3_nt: TGTGCCAGTAGTATGGTGCAGGACTACGAGCAGTACTTC; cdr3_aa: CASSMVQDYEQYF
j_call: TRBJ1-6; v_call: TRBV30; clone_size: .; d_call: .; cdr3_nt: TGTGCCTTACAACAGGTTAATTCACCCCTCCACTTT; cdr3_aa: CALQQVNSPLHF
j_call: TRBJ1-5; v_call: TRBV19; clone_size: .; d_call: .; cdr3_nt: TGTGCCAGTAGTCCGCAAAGGACTGGTCAGCCCCAGCATTTT; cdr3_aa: CASSPQRTGQPQHF
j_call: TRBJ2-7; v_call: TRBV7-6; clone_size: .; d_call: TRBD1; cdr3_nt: TGTGCCAGCAGCTCGCCCACCGGGACAGGGCTCTACGAGCAGTACTTC; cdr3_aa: CASSSPTGTGLYEQYF
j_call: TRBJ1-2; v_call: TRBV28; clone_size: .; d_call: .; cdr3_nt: TGTGCCAGCAGTTCCTTAAGGGGGTATAACTATGGCTACACCTTC; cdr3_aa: CASSSLRGYNYGYTF
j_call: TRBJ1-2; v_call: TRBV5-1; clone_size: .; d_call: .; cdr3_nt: TGCGCCAGCAGCTTGGCCGGTCGGGCGGACTATGGCTACACCTTC; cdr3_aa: CASSLAGRADYGYTF
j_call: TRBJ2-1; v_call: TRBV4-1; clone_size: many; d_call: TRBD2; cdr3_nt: TGCGCCAGCAGCCCCCGGGGTAGCGGGAGTAGTTTCCATGAGCAGTTCTTC; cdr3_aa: CASSPRGSGSSFHEQFF
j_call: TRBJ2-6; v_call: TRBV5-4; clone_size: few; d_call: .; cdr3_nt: TGTGCCAGCAGGGGCAGCGGGCTCTCTGGGGCCAACGTCCTGACTTTC; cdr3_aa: CASRGSGLSGANVLTF
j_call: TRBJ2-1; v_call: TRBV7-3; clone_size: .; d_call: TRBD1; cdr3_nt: TGTGCCAGCAGCTCAGACAGGGGGTCTTACAATGAGCAGTTCTTC; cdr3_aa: CASSSDRGSYNEQFF
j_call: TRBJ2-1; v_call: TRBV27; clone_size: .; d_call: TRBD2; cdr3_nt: TGTGCCAGCAGTTTGTCACTAGCGGGAGACGTTGAGCAGTTCTTC; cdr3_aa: CASSLSLAGDVEQFF
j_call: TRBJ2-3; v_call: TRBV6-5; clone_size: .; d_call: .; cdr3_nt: TGTGCCAGCAATCCAACAGGGAAGCGGAATACGCAGTATTTT; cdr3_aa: CASNPTGKRNTQYF
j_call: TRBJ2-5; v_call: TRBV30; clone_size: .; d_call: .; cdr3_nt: TGTGCCTGGGAGGGCAGGGAGGAGACCCAGTACTTC; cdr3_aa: CAWEGREETQYF
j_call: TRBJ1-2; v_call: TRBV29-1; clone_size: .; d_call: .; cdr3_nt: TGCAGCGTGCTCAGGGAGTCCTATGGCTACACCTTC; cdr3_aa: CSVLRESYGYTF
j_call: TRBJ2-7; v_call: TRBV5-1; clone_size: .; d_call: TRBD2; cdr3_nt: TGCGCCAGCAGATCCGGGACTAGCGGGAGCTACGAGCAGTACTTC; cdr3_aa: CASRSGTSGSYEQYF
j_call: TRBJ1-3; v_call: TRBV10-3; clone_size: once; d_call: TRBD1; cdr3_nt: TGTGCCATCAGGGGACAGGATCAAGACACCATATATTTT; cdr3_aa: CAIRGQDQDTIYF
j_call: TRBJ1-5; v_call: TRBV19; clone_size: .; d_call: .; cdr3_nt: TGTGCCAGTAGTATCGGCAACAATCAGCCCCAGCATTTT; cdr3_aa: CASSIGNNQPQHF
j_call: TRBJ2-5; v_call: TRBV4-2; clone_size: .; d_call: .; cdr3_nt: TGTGCCAGCAGCCAAGCCCCCCAACTAACTAGCAGGCAAGAGACCCAGTACTTC; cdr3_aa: CASSQAPQLTSRQETQYF
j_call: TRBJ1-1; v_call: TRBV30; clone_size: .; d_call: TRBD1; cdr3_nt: TGTGCCTGGAGTGGCCAAGACAGGGCACTCACTGAAGCTTTCTTT; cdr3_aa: CAWSGQDRALTEAFF
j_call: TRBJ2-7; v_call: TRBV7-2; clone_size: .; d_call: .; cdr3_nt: TGTGCCAGCAGCCAGCGAGTCGGGTACGAGCAGTACTTC; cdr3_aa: CASSQRVGYEQYF
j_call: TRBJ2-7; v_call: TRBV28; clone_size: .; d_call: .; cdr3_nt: TGTGCCAGCAGTTTCTCCGCGTCTCGAGGACCGGGGGACTACGAGCAGTACTTC; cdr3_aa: CASSFSASRGPGDYEQYF
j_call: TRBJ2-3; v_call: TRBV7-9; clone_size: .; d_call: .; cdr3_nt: TGTGCCAGCAGCTTAGGCAGGGCGGGGACAGATACGCAGTATTTT; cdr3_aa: CASSLGRAGTDTQYF
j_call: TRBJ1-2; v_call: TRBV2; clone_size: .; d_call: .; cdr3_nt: TGTGCCAGCAGTGAGAACAGCGGTATTGGCTACACCTTC; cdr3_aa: CASSENSGIGYTF
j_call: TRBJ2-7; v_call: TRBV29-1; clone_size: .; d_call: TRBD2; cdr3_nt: TGCAGCGTCGCCAAAGGACTAGTTGTCTACGAGCAGTACTTC; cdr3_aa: CSVAKGLVVYEQYF
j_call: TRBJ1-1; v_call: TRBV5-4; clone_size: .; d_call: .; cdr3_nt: TGTGCCAGCAGCCTCCCGGGAGCAGAAGGCACTGAAGCTTTCTTT; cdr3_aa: CASSLPGAEGTEAFF
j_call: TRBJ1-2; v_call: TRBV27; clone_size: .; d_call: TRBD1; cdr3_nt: TGTGCCAGCAGTTTCCACAGGGGGCACTATGGCTACACCTTC; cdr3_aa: CASSFHRGHYGYTF